One sample yielded the 19 T cell receptor beta chains listed below, sequenced in a study of T cell responses to AZD1222 COVID-19 vaccine. The table came from immunoSEQ multiplex PCR; TCRdb's copy has only in-frame clones and leaves some out. The sample lists over 140,000 clones; over 90% were seen once. Sample: peripheral blood, taken 28 days after the second AZD1222 dose. The source is an adult who received the AZD1222 COVID-19 vaccine.

The V call is TRBV7-9, the J call TRBJ2-2; D may be TRBD2 (6 bases). This CDR3 contains 12 residues. Germline V gene data show CDR1 as SEHNR and CDR2 as FQNEAQ (reference sequence). V lost 6 bases and J 9 bases, leaving 11 bases between the germline ends. The DNA for the CDR3 is TGTGCCAGCAGGGGGACTGTACGGGAGCTGTTTTTT. Translation: CASRGTVRELFF. The whole variable domain, remainder taken from reference TRBV7-9 and TRBJ2-2, is DTGVSQNPRHKITKRGQNVTFRCDPISEHNRLYWYRQTLGQGPEFLTYFQNEAQLEKSRLLSDRFSAERPKGSFSTLEIQRTEQGDSAMYLCASRGTVRELFFGEGSRLTVL.

The V call is TRBV28, the J call TRBJ2-6; 10 nucleotides match TRBD1. V lost 6 bases, J lost 3 bases, and 8 bases stayed unmatched. There are 17 residues in the CDR3. Germline CDR1 is MDHEN and CDR2 is SYDVKM. The CDR3 DNA reads as TGTGCCAGCAGCCGCCTGACAGGGGGCAGTGGGGCCAACGTCCTGACTTTC. This sequence encodes CASSRLTGGSGANVLTF.

The genes are TRBV4-3 and TRBJ2-5, with D perhaps matching TRBD2 (6 bases). From germline, CDR1 is LGHNA and CDR2 YSLEER. The CDR3 runs to 16 residues. V dropped 0 bases and J dropped 2 bases, with 13 bases sitting between them. The CDR3 region has the DNA TGCGCCAGCAGCCAAGATCGGGGGTTATGGCAAGAGACCCAGTACTTC. It codes for CASSQDRGLWQETQYF.

This sequence joins TRBV12-3 or TRBV12-4 and TRBJ1-6; possibly TRBD1 for D (5 bases). Between the trimmed V and J ends, which lost 6 bases and 14 bases, there was a span of 14 bases. CDR3 size: 12 residues. The DNA of the CDR3 is TGTGCCAGCAGGGGGGACGCCAAGGCCCTCCACTTT. Translation gives CASRGDAKALHF.

This chain connects TRBV4-2 to TRBJ2-7; no clear D gene. Germline lookup yields CDR1 LGHNA and CDR2 YNFKEQ. The CDR3 is made up of 14 amino acids. The germline V and J ends were trimmed by 1 base and 3 bases, with 10 bases remaining between them. The CDR3 sequence is CASSQGSAGYEQYF. The CDR3 region has the DNA TGTGCCAGCAGCCAAGGATCAGCAGGCTACGAGCAGTACTTC.

The chain links TRBV11-2 to TRBJ2-1; the D is unclear. V was pared by 5 bases and J by 8 bases, with 10 bases between. The CDR3 contains 12 residues. Germline V gene lookup returns CDR1 SGHAT and CDR2 FQNNGV. The CDR3 region has the DNA TGTGCCAGCAGCCCCGTCCCCCATGAGCAGTTCTTC. As protein: CASSPVPHEQFF.

J is TRBJ1-1 and V is TRBV19; no definite D call. Trimming stripped 7 bases from V and 1 base from J, with 10 bases between. Germline values: CDR1 LNHDA, CDR2 SQIVND (reference sequence). The CDR3 runs 13 residues. The CDR3 loop reads CASTTLTNTEAFF. In nucleotides, the CDR3 is TGTGCCAGTACGACATTAACGAACACTGAAGCTTTCTTT.

The chain has TRBV10-3 and TRBJ2-7; 9 bases are shared with TRBD1. The CDR3 runs to 14 residues. V was clipped by 0 bases and J by 6 bases; unmatched bases: 3. CDR1 and CDR2 (germline): ENHRY, SYGVKD. For the CDR3, the DNA is TGTGCCATCAGTGAGTCGTGGACAGGGGCCGAGCAGTACTTC. Translated: CAISESWTGAEQYF.

This clone was seen a handful of times. This chain's CDR3 is CASSLPYSGANVLTF. The CDR3 DNA sequence: TGTGCCAGCAGCCTCCCGTATTCTGGGGCCAACGTCCTGACTTTC. V gene TRBV3-1 (or the pseudogene TRBV3-2) combines with J gene TRBJ2-6; no firm D call. Germline V gene sequence: CDR1 LGHDT, CDR2 YNNKEL (reference sequence). CDR3 length: 15 residues. Trimming shortened V by 4 bases and J by 1 base, and 8 bases separated the two germline ends.

The gene calls are TRBV7-7 and TRBJ2-1; 9 positions agree with TRBD2. Germline V gene lookup returns CDR1 SSHAT and CDR2 FNYEAQ (reference sequence). V shed 5 bases, J shed 6 bases, and the junction held 5 bases outside the gene matches. This CDR3 spans 14 amino acids. The CDR3 nucleotides read TGTGCCAGCAGCCCTAAGCGGGAGGCCAATGAGCAGTTCTTC. The encoded protein is CASSPKREANEQFF.

This chain uses TRBV4-2 with TRBJ2-7, with D possibly matching TRBD2 (5 bases). CDR1 is LGHNA and CDR2 is YNFKEQ in the germline V gene. The CDR3 runs to 14 residues. Trimming left V 3 bases short and J 3 bases short, with 12 bases between. CDR3: CASSHPSGSYEQYF. CDR3 coding DNA: TGTGCCAGCAGCCATCCCTCGGGGAGCTACGAGCAGTACTTC.

This clone was detected only once. This chain joins TRBV5-6 and TRBJ2-1; D call uncertain. Trimming removed 4 bases at V and 7 bases at J, with 15 bases between. Germline V gives CDR1 SGHDT, CDR2 YYEEEE. The CDR3 loop spans 14 amino acids. The CDR3 bases are TGTGCCAGCAGCCTACCCTCCACCCAGAATGAGCAGTTCTTC. Translating it yields CASSLPSTQNEQFF.

V is TRBV30 and J is TRBJ2-6; D ambiguous. Germline V gene lookup returns CDR1 GTSNPN and CDR2 SVGIG (reference sequence). There are 15 residues in the CDR3. The V end was cut by 5 bases, the J end by 0 bases, with 11 bases between. CDR3 DNA sequence: TGTGCCTGGGGCGAAGGTCTCTCTGGGGCCAACGTCCTGACTTTC. It is translated as CAWGEGLSGANVLTF. Complete variable domain (other parts from reference TRBV30 and TRBJ2-6): SQTIHQWPATLVQPVGSPLSLECTVEGTSNPNLYWYRQAAGRGLQLLFYSVGIGQISSEVPQNLSASRPQDRQFILSSKKLLLSDSGFYLCAWGEGLSGANVLTFGAGSRLTVL.

The chain recombines TRBV7-2 with TRBJ2-5; 9 bases fit TRBD2. Losses at the gene ends were 2 bases for V and 2 bases for J; bases not matched to a gene: 3. The CDR3 covers 15 residues. Per the germline V gene, CDR1 is SGHTA and CDR2 is FQGNSA. CDR3 coding DNA: TGTGCCAGCAGCTTAAGGCTAGCGGGGCAAGAGACCCAGTACTTC. This translates into CASSLRLAGQETQYF. The whole variable domain, remainder taken from reference TRBV7-2 and TRBJ2-5, is GAGVSQSPSNKVTEKGKDVELRCDPISGHTALYWYRQSLGQGLEFLIYFQGNSAPDKSGLPSDRFSAERTGGSVSTLTIQRTQQEDSAVYLCASSLRLAGQETQYFGPGTRLLVL.

The chain recombines TRBV4-3 with TRBJ2-2; the D is unclear. Per germline, CDR1 LGHNA and CDR2 YSLEER. The CDR3 is 19 residues long. With 1 base removed from V and 1 base from J, the gap between germline ends came to 19 bases. The CDR3 loop is CASSQGGAADHLNTGELFF. As DNA, the CDR3 is TGCGCCAGCAGCCAAGGAGGCGCGGCGGACCACTTGAACACCGGGGAGCTGTTTTTT.

The chain carries TRBV7-6 and TRBJ1-2; TRBD1 agrees at 7 bases. V shed 5 bases, J shed 5 bases, and the junction held 17 bases outside the gene matches. The CDR3 runs to 17 residues. CDR1 and CDR2 (germline): SGHVS, FNYEAQ. The CDR3 bases are TGTGCCAGCAGCCTGGGGGAGGTACAGGGGCTGATTTATGGCTACACCTTC. As protein: CASSLGEVQGLIYGYTF.

The chain joins TRBV11-1 to TRBJ2-1; the match to TRBD2 covers 15 bases. The CDR3 is 15 residues long. Trimming at V came to 5 bases and at J to 6 bases, leaving 2 bases not matched to a gene. Germline CDR1 is SGHAT and CDR2 is FQDESV (reference sequence). The CDR3, as DNA: TGTGCCAGCAGCGGGGGACTAGCGGGAGGCAATGAGCAGTTCTTC. Translating gives CASSGGLAGGNEQFF.

V usage is TRBV4-2 and J usage is TRBJ2-1; 12 positions match TRBD1. The V gene end was trimmed by 4 bases and the J gene end by 6 bases; junction bases not matched to a gene: 4. Germline-derived CDR1 and CDR2 are LGHNA and YNFKEQ. This CDR3 comprises 15 residues. Written as DNA, the CDR3 is TGTGCCAGCAGCCCGGGACAGGGGGCCGGCAATGAGCAGTTCTTC. Encoded protein: CASSPGQGAGNEQFF.

The chain joins TRBV28 to TRBJ1-5, with TRBD1 as a possible D gene (6 bases). Trimming took 4 bases from V and 7 from J, leaving 8 bases between them. CDR3 size: 12 residues. Per the germline V gene, CDR1 is MDHEN and CDR2 is SYDVKM. The chain's CDR3 is CASSSGGQPQHF. CDR3 nucleotide sequence: TGTGCCAGCAGTTCCGGGGGCCAGCCCCAGCATTTT.